This T cell receptor (beta chain) derives from a study of OX40 agonist ivuxolimab in advanced cancers. Study-wide context: Patient treatment consisted of intravenous ivuxolimab administration every 2 weeks at 0.01 to 10 mg/kg. Patients were around 83% male with ages roughly 20 to 85, mean about 60. Study conclusions and caveats: In general, CD8+ T cells held more expanded clones than CD4+ did, on average. Both blood CD4+ and CD8+ T cells showed clonal growth by week 6 at 0.1 to 3.0 mg/kg.

The CDR3 totals 16 residues. Germline CDR1 GTSNPN, CDR2 SVGIG (reference sequence). V was pared by 0 bases and J by 1 base, with 6 bases of the junction left unmatched. Sequenced by immunoSEQ multiplex PCR; TCRdb stores in-frame clones only, minus some. The table lists approximately 100,000 clones, roughly 89% of them singletons. A note on this clone: The antigen is unknown.

The clonotype comes from an adult with an advanced solid tumor such as melanoma, head and neck, liver or kidney cancer. Specimen: CD4+ or CD8+ T cells sorted from blood, collected in a trial of the OX40 agonist ivuxolimab. This sequence joins TRBV30 and TRBJ2-5; the match to TRBD2 covers 9 bases. CDR3: CAWSVRLAGIQETQYF. The CDR3 DNA reads TGTGCCTGGAGTGTACGGCTAGCGGGGATCCAAGAGACCCAGTACTTC.